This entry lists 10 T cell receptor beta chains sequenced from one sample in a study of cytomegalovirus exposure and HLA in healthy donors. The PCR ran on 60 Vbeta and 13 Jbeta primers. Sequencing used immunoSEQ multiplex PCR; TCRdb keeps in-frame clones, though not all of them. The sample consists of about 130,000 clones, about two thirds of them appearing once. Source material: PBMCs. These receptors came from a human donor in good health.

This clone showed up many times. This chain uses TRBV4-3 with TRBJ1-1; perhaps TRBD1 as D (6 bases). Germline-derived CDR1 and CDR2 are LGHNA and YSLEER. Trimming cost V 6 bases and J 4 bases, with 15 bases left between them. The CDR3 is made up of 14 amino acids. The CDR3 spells CASSFKGGGTEAFF. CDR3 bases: TGCGCCAGCAGTTTTAAAGGGGGGGGCACTGAAGCTTTCTTT.

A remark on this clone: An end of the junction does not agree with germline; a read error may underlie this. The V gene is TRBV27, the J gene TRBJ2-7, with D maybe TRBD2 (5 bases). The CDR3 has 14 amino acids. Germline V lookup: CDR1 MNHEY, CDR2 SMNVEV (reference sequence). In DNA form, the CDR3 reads TGTGCCAGCAGTTGGCGGGCAAGGCTCTACGAGCAGTGCTTC. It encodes CASSWRARLYEQCF.

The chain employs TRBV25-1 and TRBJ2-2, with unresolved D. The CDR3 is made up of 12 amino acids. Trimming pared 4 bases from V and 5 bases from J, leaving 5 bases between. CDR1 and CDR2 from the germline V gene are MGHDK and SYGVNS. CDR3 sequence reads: CASSAFTGELFF. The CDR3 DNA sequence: TGTGCCAGCAGTGCCTTTACCGGGGAGCTGTTTTTT.

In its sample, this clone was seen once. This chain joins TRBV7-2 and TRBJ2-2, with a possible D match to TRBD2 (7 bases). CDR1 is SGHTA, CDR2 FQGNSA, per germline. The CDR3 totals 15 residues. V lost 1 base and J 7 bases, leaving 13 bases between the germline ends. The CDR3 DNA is TGTGCCAGCAGCTTAGGGCGGGGGCAAGTCGGGGAGCTGTTTTTT. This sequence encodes CASSLGRGQVGELFF.

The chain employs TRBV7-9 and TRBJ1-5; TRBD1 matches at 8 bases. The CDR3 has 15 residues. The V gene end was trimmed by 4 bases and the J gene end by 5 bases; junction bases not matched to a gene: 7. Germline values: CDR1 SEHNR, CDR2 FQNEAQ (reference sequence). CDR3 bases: TGTGCCAGCAGCTCGACAGGGGAGTATTATCAGCCCCAGCATTTT. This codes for CASSSTGEYYQPQHF. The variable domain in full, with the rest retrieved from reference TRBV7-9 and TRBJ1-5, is DTGVSQNPRHKITKRGQNVTFRCDPISEHNRLYWYRQTLGQGPEFLTYFQNEAQLEKSRLLSDRFSAERPKGSFSTLEIQRTEQGDSAMYLCASSSTGEYYQPQHFGDGTRLSIL.

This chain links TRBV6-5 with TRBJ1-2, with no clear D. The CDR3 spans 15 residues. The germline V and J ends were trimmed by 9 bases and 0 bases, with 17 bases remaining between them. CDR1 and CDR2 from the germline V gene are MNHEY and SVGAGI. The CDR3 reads CASSAIGQANYGYTF. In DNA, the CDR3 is TGTGCCAGTTCCGCGATTGGGCAGGCTAACTATGGCTACACCTTC.

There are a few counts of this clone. CDR3 in amino acids: CASSAGQGLHEQYF. The CDR3 DNA sequence: TGCGCCAGCAGCGCGGGACAGGGACTTCACGAGCAGTACTTC. The chain has TRBV5-1 and TRBJ2-7, with 9 bases that match TRBD1. The V gene's germline CDR1 is SGHRS and CDR2 YFSETQ. CDR3 size: 14 residues. The V gene end was trimmed by 4 bases and the J gene end by 5 bases; junction bases not matched to a gene: 7.

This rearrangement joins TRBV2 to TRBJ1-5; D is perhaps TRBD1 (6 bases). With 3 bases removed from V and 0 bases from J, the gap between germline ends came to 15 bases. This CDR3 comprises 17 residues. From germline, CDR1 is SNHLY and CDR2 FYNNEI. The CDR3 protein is CASSEGGRGYSNQPQHF. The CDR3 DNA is TGTGCCAGCAGTGAGGGGGGGCGCGGGTATAGCAATCAGCCCCAGCATTTT.

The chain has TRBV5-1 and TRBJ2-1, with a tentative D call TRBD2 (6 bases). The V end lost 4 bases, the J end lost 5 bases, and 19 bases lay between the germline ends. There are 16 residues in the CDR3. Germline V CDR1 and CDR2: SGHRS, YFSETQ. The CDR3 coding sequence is TGCGCCAGCAGCCCTCAAGGGACTTCTCCTGACAATGAGCAGTTCTTC. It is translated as CASSPQGTSPDNEQFF.

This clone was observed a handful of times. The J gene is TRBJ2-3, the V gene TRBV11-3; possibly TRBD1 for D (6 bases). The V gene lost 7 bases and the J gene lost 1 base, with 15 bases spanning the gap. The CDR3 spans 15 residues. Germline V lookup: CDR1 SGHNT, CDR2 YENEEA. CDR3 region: CASNTNGGRTDTQYF. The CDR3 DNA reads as TGTGCCAGCAACACTAATGGGGGCCGCACAGATACGCAGTATTTT. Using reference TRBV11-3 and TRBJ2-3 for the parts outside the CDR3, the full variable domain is EAGVVQSPRYKIIEKKQPVAFWCNPISGHNTLYWYLQNLGQGPELLIRYENEEAVDDSQLPKDRFSAERLKGVDSTLKIQPAELGDSAVYLCASNTNGGRTDTQYFGPGTRLTVL.